These T cell receptor beta chains were read from a single sample in a study of cytomegalovirus exposure and HLA in healthy donors. TCRdb's copy holds only in-frame clones and misses some; the assay was immunoSEQ multiplex PCR. Of 50,000 or so clones listed, 82% were seen once; the top ten hold approximately 3%. The sequencing input was PBMCs. Receptors originate from a woman aged 18-29 years in good health and CMV-seronegative. CDR3s include the opening cysteine and the closing phenylalanine or tryptophan. Each record gives: D gene, V gene, clone size, J gene, CDR3 DNA, CDR3 protein. The D gene is left open where the match is weak. The size field is filled for only some rows; it gives once, few, many or a size class.

D: NA
V: TRBV4-1
size: NA
J: TRBJ1-5
DNA: TGCGCCAGCAGCCAACCCCAGACTCCGGTCAATCAGCCCCAGCATTTT
CDR3: CASSQPQTPVNQPQHF

D: NA
V: TRBV19
size: NA
J: TRBJ2-7
DNA: TGTGCCAGTAGTATCTCGGGACACTACGAGCAGTACTTC
CDR3: CASSISGHYEQYF

D: TRBD1
V: TRBV4-1
size: NA
J: TRBJ2-1
DNA: TGCGCCAGCAGCCAAGAGGGGTGGACAGGAGGCTACAATGAGCAGTTCTTC
CDR3: CASSQEGWTGGYNEQFF

D: TRBD2
V: TRBV9
size: once
J: TRBJ2-3
DNA: TGTGCCAGCAGCGTAGGCTCGGTAGCGGGAGATCGCACAGATACGCAGTATTTT
CDR3: CASSVGSVAGDRTDTQYF

D: NA
V: TRBV7-9
size: NA
J: TRBJ1-1
DNA: TGTGCCAGCACCATTCTTTTTGAAGGGGGCACTGAAGCTTTCTTT
CDR3: CASTILFEGGTEAFF

D: NA
V: TRBV29-1
size: NA
J: TRBJ2-1
DNA: TGCAGCGTTGAAGAGGGGCGGATAAATGAGCAGTTCTTC
CDR3: CSVEEGRINEQFF

D: TRBD2
V: TRBV11-2
size: few
J: TRBJ2-7
DNA: TGTGCCAGCAGCTTAGGTAGCGGGAGTCACTACGAGCAGTACTTC
CDR3: CASSLGSGSHYEQYF

D: TRBD1
V: TRBV27
size: NA
J: TRBJ1-5
DNA: TGTGCCAGCAGTCGGGACAGGGTAAATCAGCCCCAGCATTTT
CDR3: CASSRDRVNQPQHF

D: NA
V: TRBV10-3
size: NA
J: TRBJ2-3
DNA: TGTGCCATCACAAGTAGCGAAGACACAGATACGCAGTATTTT
CDR3: CAITSSEDTDTQYF

D: TRBD1
V: TRBV7-2
size: once
J: TRBJ1-1
DNA: TGTGCCAGCAGCCCCCGGACAGGTATGAACACTGAAGCTTTCTTT
CDR3: CASSPRTGMNTEAFF

D: NA
V: TRBV19
size: NA
J: TRBJ1-2
DNA: TGTGCCAGTACCGGGCAGGGTGCGGATGGCTACACCTTC
CDR3: CASTGQGADGYTF

D: NA
V: TRBV7-9
size: NA
J: TRBJ2-1
DNA: TGTGCCAGCAGCTTAACCAGGGCCCATGAGCAGTTCTTC
CDR3: CASSLTRAHEQFF

D: TRBD2
V: TRBV30
size: NA
J: TRBJ2-1
DNA: TGTGCCTGGAGACTAGCGGGAGGGGAAAGGGAGCAGTTCTTC
CDR3: CAWRLAGGEREQFF

D: TRBD2
V: TRBV29-1
size: NA
J: TRBJ2-1
DNA: TGCAGCGTTAAGGCTAGACTAGCGATTAAAAATGAGCAGTTCTTC
CDR3: CSVKARLAIKNEQFF

D: TRBD2
V: TRBV27
size: NA
J: TRBJ2-3
DNA: TGTGCCAGCAGTTCCCAAGGGTCTAGCGGGAGAGGTTTGGATACGCAGTATTTT
CDR3: CASSSQGSSGRGLDTQYF

D: TRBD1
V: TRBV30
size: NA
J: TRBJ1-1
DNA: TGTGCCTGGAGTACCGGGACAGAGAACACTGAAGCTTTCTTT
CDR3: CAWSTGTENTEAFF

D: NA
V: TRBV14
size: NA
J: TRBJ1-2
DNA: TGTGCCAGCAGCCAAGATCCAATGCCCACGGGTGTCTATGGCTACACCTTC
CDR3: CASSQDPMPTGVYGYTF

D: TRBD2
V: TRBV11-3
size: NA
J: TRBJ2-1
DNA: TGTGCCAGCAGCTACGCCTCTCTAGCGGGCCCTTCCTACAATGAGCAGTTCTTC
CDR3: CASSYASLAGPSYNEQFF

D: TRBD2
V: TRBV9
size: NA
J: TRBJ2-5
DNA: TGTGCCAGCAGCTCTTCCTCAGCCGGGAGGAGAAACCAAGAGACCCAGTACTTC
CDR3: CASSSSSAGRRNQETQYF

D: TRBD1
V: TRBV6-1
size: NA
J: TRBJ1-5
DNA: TGTGCCAGCAGTGAAGCGACTCCCTCAGCCACAGGGGGCTATCAGCCCCAGCATTTT
CDR3: CASSEATPSATGGYQPQHF

D: NA
V: TRBV9
size: NA
J: TRBJ1-1
DNA: TGTGCCAGCAGCTTCTTCGGGTCCCCGGGATCCCCCATGAACACTGAAGCTTTCTTT
CDR3: CASSFFGSPGSPMNTEAFF

D: NA
V: TRBV6-1
size: NA
J: TRBJ2-7
DNA: TGTGCCAGCAGATCGGACAGATCCTACGAGCAGTACTTC
CDR3: CASRSDRSYEQYF

D: NA
V: TRBV7-9
size: NA
J: TRBJ1-4
DNA: TGTGCCAGCAGCTTACCGACTCGAGGTGAAAAACTGTTTTTT
CDR3: CASSLPTRGEKLFF

D: NA
V: TRBV5-1
size: NA
J: TRBJ2-7
DNA: TGCGCCAGCAGCTTCTATTCCGACGGGAGTAGGTCCTACGAGCAGTACTTC
CDR3: CASSFYSDGSRSYEQYF

D: TRBD2
V: TRBV27
size: NA
J: TRBJ2-1
DNA: TGTGCCAGCAGTTTATTAGGCTTACCTGGGACCGGGACTAGCGGGAGAAATGAGCAGTTCTTC
CDR3: CASSLLGLPGTGTSGRNEQFF

D: NA
V: TRBV15
size: NA
J: TRBJ2-7
DNA: TGTGCCACCAGCGAACGACAGGACCCCTCCTACGAGCAGTACTTC
CDR3: CATSERQDPSYEQYF

D: NA
V: TRBV5-4
size: NA
J: TRBJ1-1
DNA: TGTGCCAGCAGCTTGAAAGGGACAACTGAAGCTTTCTTT
CDR3: CASSLKGTTEAFF

D: NA
V: TRBV7-9
size: once
J: TRBJ2-3
DNA: TGTGCGTACGGGGAGCGCACAGATACGCAGTATTTT
CDR3: CAYGERTDTQYF

D: TRBD2
V: TRBV28
size: NA
J: TRBJ2-5
DNA: TGTGCCAGCAGCTCGCCCGGGAGGAAGATGACCCAGTACTTC
CDR3: CASSSPGRKMTQYF

D: NA
V: TRBV28
size: few
J: TRBJ2-7
DNA: TGTGCCAGCAAAATGTCGGGTGGGTTTGGAGAGCAGTACTTC
CDR3: CASKMSGGFGEQYF

D: NA
V: TRBV4-2
size: NA
J: TRBJ2-3
DNA: TGTGCCAGCAGCCAAGAGGCGGGACCCACAGATACGCAGTATTTT
CDR3: CASSQEAGPTDTQYF

D: NA
V: TRBV9
size: NA
J: TRBJ2-2
DNA: TGTGCCAGCAGCGTAGCTGGGGGGGCCCTTGACACCGGGGAGCTGTTTTTT
CDR3: CASSVAGGALDTGELFF

D: TRBD1
V: TRBV13
size: NA
J: TRBJ1-1
DNA: TGTGCCAGCAGCTTAGAGGGGGCGAACACTGAAGCTTTCTTT
CDR3: CASSLEGANTEAFF

D: TRBD1
V: TRBV5-6
size: once
J: TRBJ1-2
DNA: TGTGCCAGCAGCCCCGGGACAGGGTTTAGCTATGGCTACACCTTC
CDR3: CASSPGTGFSYGYTF

D: NA
V: TRBV28
size: NA
J: TRBJ2-3
DNA: TGTGCCAGCAGATTCTTTGGAGGCACAGATACGCAGTATTTT
CDR3: CASRFFGGTDTQYF

D: TRBD1
V: TRBV7-9
size: once
J: TRBJ1-1
DNA: TGTGCCAGCAGCTCGAGTACGGGACAGGGCGAAGCTTTCTTT
CDR3: CASSSSTGQGEAFF

D: TRBD1
V: TRBV28
size: NA
J: TRBJ1-1
DNA: TGTGCCAGCACCCCCCAGGGGGGAACTGAAGCTTTCTTT
CDR3: CASTPQGGTEAFF

D: NA
V: TRBV28
size: NA
J: TRBJ1-2
DNA: TGTGCCAGCAGTTTAGTAGGCGGGGGCGTAGGCTATGGCTACACCTTC
CDR3: CASSLVGGGVGYGYTF

D: TRBD1
V: TRBV30
size: NA
J: TRBJ1-1
DNA: TGTGCCTGGAGGGGCGACAGGGGTCTAGAAGCTTTTTTT
CDR3: CAWRGDRGLEAFF

D: NA
V: TRBV11-2
size: NA
J: TRBJ2-3
DNA: TGTGCCAGCAGCTCGGCCCTCCGTAGGGAATGGAGGGCAGATACGCAGTATTTT
CDR3: CASSSALRREWRADTQYF

D: TRBD1
V: TRBV15
size: NA
J: TRBJ2-5
DNA: TGTGCCACCAGCAGAGATGAGGGGGCGGAAGAGACCCAGTACTTC
CDR3: CATSRDEGAEETQYF

D: TRBD1
V: TRBV10-3
size: NA
J: TRBJ1-5
DNA: TGTGCCATCAGCCCAGGGGGCAGCGGGCCCCAGCATTTT
CDR3: CAISPGGSGPQHF

D: NA
V: TRBV18
size: once
J: TRBJ1-6
DNA: TGTGCCAGCTCACCACGGACAGTGGCAGGCCAGGGTTCACCCCTCCACTTT
CDR3: CASSPRTVAGQGSPLHF

D: TRBD1
V: TRBV29-1
size: NA
J: TRBJ2-3
DNA: TGCAGCGTTCGACAGGGGGGCACAGATACGCAGTATTTT
CDR3: CSVRQGGTDTQYF

D: NA
V: TRBV4-2
size: medium-sized
J: TRBJ2-1
DNA: TGTGCCAGCAGCCAAGAAGAGGGATCCGGCAATGAGCAGTTCTTC
CDR3: CASSQEEGSGNEQFF

D: TRBD2
V: TRBV28
size: NA
J: TRBJ2-4
DNA: TGTGCCAGCACCACGGGGGACTACGATGGGGCCAAAAACATTCAGTACTTC
CDR3: CASTTGDYDGAKNIQYF

D: NA
V: TRBV6-5
size: NA
J: TRBJ1-1
DNA: TGTGCCAGCAGTTATATGACAGCCCTTAACACTGAAGCTTTCTTT
CDR3: CASSYMTALNTEAFF

D: TRBD2
V: TRBV7-3
size: NA
J: TRBJ2-3
DNA: TGTGCCAGCAGTCACCGGGAGGTGGGAGATACGCAGTATTTT
CDR3: CASSHREVGDTQYF

D: NA
V: TRBV5-5
size: NA
J: TRBJ2-7
DNA: TGTGCCAGCAGCTTGCTTTCGGGGAACCCTCCCTACGAGCAGTACTTC
CDR3: CASSLLSGNPPYEQYF

D: TRBD1
V: TRBV19
size: NA
J: TRBJ2-1
DNA: TGTGCCAGTAGCGGGCAGGGGGATGAGCAGTTCTTC
CDR3: CASSGQGDEQFF